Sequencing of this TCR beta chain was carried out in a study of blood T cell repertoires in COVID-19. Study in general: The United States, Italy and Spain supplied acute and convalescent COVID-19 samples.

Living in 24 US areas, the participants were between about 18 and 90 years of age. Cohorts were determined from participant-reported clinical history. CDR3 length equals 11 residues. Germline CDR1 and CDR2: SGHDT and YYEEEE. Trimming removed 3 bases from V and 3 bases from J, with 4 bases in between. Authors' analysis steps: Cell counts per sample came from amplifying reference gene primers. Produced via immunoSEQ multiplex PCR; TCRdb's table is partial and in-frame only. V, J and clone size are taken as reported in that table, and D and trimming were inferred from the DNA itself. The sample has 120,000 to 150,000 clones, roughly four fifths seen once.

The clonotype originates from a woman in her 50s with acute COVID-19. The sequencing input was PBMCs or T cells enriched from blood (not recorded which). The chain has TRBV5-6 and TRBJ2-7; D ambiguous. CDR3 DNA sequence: TGTGCCAGCAGCTCGAGCTACGAGCAGTACTTC. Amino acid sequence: CASSSSYEQYF.